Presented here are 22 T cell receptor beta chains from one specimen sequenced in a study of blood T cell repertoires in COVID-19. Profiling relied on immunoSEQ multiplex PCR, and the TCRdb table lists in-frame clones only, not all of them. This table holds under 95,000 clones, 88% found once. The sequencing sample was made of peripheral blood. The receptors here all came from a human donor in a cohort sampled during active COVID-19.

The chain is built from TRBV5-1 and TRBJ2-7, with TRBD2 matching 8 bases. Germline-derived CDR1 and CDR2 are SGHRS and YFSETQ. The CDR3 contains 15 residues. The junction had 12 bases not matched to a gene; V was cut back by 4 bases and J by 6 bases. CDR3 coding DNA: TGCGCCAGCAGCCCGGGGGGGCAGGGGAGCGCCGAGCAGTACTTC. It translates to CASSPGGQGSAEQYF. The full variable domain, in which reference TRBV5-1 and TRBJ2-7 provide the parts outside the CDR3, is KAGVTQTPRYLIKTRGQQVTLSCSPISGHRSVSWYQQTPGQGLQFLFEYFSETQRNKGNFPGRFSGRQFSNSRSEMNVSTLELGDSALYLCASSPGGQGSAEQYFGPGTRLTVT.

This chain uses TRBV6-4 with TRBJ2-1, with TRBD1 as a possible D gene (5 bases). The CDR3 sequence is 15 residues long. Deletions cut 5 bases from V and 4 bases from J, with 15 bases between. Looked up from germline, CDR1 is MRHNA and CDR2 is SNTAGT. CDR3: CASSFGQDGYNEQFF. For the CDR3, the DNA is TGTGCCAGCAGTTTTGGACAAGATGGGTACAATGAGCAGTTCTTC.

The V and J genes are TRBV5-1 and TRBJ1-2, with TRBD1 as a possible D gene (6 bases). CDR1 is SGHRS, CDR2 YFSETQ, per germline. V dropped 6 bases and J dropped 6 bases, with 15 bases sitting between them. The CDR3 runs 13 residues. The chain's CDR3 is CASKPGEIDGYTF. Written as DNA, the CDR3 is TGCGCCAGCAAGCCAGGGGAGATTGATGGCTACACCTTC.

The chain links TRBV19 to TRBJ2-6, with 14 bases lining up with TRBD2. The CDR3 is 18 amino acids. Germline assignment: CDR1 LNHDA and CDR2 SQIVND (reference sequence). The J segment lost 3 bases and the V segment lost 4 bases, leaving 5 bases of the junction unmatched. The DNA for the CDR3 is TGTGCCAGTAGTAAGACTAGCGGGGGGGCCGGTGGGGCCAACGTCCTGACTTTC. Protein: CASSKTSGGAGGANVLTF.

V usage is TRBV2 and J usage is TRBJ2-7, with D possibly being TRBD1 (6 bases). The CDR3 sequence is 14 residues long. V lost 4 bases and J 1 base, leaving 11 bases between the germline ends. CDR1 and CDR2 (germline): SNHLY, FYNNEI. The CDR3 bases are TGTGCCAGCAGTGCAACAGGGTATTCCTACGAGCAGTACTTC. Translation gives CASSATGYSYEQYF.

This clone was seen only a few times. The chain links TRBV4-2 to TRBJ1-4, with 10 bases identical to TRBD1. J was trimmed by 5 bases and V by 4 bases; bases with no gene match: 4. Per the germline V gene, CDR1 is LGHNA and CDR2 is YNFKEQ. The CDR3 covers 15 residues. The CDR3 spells CASSRTGQGNEKLFF. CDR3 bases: TGTGCCAGCAGCCGGACGGGACAGGGGAATGAAAAACTGTTTTTT.

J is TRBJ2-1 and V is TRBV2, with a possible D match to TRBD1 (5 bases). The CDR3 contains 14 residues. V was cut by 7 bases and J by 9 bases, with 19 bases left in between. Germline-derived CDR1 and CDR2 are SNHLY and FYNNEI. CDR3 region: CASTKGVPGFEQFF. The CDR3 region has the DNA TGTGCCAGCACCAAAGGGGTCCCTGGCTTTGAGCAGTTCTTC.

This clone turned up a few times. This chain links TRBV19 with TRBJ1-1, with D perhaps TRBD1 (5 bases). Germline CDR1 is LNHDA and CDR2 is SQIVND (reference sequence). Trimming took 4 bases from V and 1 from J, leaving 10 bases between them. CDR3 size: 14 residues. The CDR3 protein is CASSSGTPNTEAFF. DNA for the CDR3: TGTGCCAGTAGTAGCGGGACGCCGAACACTGAAGCTTTCTTT.

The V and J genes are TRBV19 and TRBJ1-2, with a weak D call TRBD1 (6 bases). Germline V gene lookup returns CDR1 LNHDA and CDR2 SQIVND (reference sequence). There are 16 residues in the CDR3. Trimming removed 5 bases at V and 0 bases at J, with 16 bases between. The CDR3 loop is CASSSGTRNPNYGYTF. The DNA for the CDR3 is TGTGCCAGTAGTTCAGGGACACGGAATCCTAACTATGGCTACACCTTC. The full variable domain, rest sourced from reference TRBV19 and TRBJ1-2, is DGGITQSPKYLFRKEGQNVTLSCEQNLNHDAMYWYRQDPGQGLRLIYYSQIVNDFQKGDIAEGYSVSREKKESFPLTVTSAQKNPTAFYLCASSSGTRNPNYGYTFGSGTRLTVV.

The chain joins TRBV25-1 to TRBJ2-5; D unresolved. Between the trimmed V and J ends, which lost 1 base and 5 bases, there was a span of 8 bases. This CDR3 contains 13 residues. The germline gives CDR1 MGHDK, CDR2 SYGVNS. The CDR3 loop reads CASSELSGETQYF. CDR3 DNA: TGTGCCAGCAGTGAATTATCCGGGGAGACCCAGTACTTC.

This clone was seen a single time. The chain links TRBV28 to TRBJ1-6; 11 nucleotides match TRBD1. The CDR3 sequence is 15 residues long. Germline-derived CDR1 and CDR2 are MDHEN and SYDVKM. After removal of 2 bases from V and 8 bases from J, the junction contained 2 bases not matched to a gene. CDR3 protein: CASSLRTGGDSPLHF. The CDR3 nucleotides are TGTGCCAGCAGTTTACGGACAGGGGGCGATTCACCCCTCCACTTT.

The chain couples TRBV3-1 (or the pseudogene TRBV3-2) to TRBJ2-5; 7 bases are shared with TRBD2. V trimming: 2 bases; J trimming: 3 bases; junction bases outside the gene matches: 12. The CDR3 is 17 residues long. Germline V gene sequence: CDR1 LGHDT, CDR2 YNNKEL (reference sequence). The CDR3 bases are TGTGCCAGCAGCCAACCCGGGCGGGGACGGGAGGAAGAGACCCAGTACTTC. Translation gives CASSQPGRGREEETQYF.

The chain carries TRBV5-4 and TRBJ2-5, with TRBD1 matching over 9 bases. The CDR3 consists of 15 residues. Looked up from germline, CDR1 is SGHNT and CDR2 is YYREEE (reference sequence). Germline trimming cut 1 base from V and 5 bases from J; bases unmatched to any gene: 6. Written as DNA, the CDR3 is TGTGCCAGCAGCTTGTGGGGACAGGGACGCGAGACCCAGTACTTC. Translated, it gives CASSLWGQGRETQYF. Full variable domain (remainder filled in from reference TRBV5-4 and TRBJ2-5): ETGVTQSPTHLIKTRGQQVTLRCSSQSGHNTVSWYQQALGQGPQFIFQYYREEENGRGNFPPRFSGLQFPNYSSELNVNALELDDSALYLCASSLWGQGRETQYFGPGTRLLVL.

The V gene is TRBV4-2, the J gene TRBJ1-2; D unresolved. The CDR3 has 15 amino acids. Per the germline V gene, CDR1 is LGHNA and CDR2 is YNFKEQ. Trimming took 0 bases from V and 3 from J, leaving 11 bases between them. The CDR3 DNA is TGTGCCAGCAGCCAAGAGTCCAGACAAGACTATGGCTACACCTTC. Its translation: CASSQESRQDYGYTF.

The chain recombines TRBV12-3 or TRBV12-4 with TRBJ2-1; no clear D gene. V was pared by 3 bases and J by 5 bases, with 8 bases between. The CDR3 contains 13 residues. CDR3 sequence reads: CASSFDKHNEQFF. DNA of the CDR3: TGTGCCAGCAGTTTCGACAAGCACAATGAGCAGTTCTTC.

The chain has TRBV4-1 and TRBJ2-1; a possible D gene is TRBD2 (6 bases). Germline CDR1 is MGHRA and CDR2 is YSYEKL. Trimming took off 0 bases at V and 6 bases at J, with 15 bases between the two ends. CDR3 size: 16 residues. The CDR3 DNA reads TGCGCCAGCAGCCAAGAGACGGGGGAACGGAGCAATGAGCAGTTCTTC. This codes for CASSQETGERSNEQFF.

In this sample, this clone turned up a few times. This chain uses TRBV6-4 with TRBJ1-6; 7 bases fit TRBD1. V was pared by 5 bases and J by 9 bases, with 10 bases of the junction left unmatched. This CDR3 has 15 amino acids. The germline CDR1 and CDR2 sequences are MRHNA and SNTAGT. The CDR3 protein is CASSSDITGVSPLHF. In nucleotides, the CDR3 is TGTGCCAGCAGTTCCGACATTACAGGGGTTTCACCCCTCCACTTT.

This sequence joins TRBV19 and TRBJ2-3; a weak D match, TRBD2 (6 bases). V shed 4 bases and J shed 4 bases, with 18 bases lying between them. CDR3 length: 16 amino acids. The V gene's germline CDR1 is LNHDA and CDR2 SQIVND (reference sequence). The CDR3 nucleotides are TGTGCCAGTAGTACCACGCCTACTAGCACGGCAGATACGCAGTATTTT. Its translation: CASSTTPTSTADTQYF.

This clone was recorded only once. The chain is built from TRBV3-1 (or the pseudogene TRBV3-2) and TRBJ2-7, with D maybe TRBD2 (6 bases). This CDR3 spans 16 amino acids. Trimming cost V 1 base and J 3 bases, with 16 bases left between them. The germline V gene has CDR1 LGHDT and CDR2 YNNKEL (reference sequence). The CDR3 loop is CASSQAGGLKLYEQYF. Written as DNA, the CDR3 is TGTGCCAGCAGCCAAGCCGGGGGACTCAAGCTCTACGAGCAGTACTTC.

DNA of the CDR3: TGTGCCAGCAGCTTCCCGGGAACCTACGAGCAGTACTTC. It is translated as CASSFPGTYEQYF. This sequence joins TRBV7-2 and TRBJ2-7, with a tentative D call TRBD2 (5 bases). The germline CDR1 and CDR2 sequences are SGHTA and FQGNSA. V lost 3 bases to trimming and J lost 2 bases, with 8 bases between them. There are 13 residues in the CDR3.

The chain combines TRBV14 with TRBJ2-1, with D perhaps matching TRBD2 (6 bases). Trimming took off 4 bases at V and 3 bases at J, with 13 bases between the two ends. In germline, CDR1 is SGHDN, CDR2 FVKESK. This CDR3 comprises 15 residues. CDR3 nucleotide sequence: TGTGCCAGCAGCCGCGGGGACTCCCTCTACAATGAGCAGTTCTTC. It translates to CASSRGDSLYNEQFF.

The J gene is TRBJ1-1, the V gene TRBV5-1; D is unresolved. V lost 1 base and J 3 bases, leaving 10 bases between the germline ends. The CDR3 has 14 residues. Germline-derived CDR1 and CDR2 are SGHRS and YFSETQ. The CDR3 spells CASSLPQSDTEAFF. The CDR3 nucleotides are TGCGCCAGCAGCTTGCCCCAATCGGACACTGAAGCTTTCTTT.